The rows below give T cell receptor beta chains drawn from one sample of a study of PD-L1 blockade in urothelial cancer. Clones were sequenced by immunoSEQ multiplex PCR, and TCRdb holds only the in-frame ones, with some missing. The sample has roughly 100,000 clones; 75% to 90% are singletons. The sample consisted of PBMCs, taken around atezolizumab (anti-PD-L1) treatment. The receptors come from a man aged 70-80 years with urothelial cancer. CDR3s include the opening cysteine and the closing phenylalanine or tryptophan.

j_call v_call cdr3_aa
TRBJ2-4 TRBV15 CATSRVGTGGNIQYF
TRBJ2-1 TRBV4-1 CASSQVKTSGAPAEQFF
TRBJ1-2 TRBV27 CASRTGVNGYTF
TRBJ2-3 TRBV6-5 CASRQGLGTDTQYF
TRBJ2-3 TRBV4-2 CASSQAASGGTDTQYF
TRBJ2-5 TRBV19 CASSSPGLKETQYF
TRBJ2-3 TRBV7-2 CASSRSGLAGISPDTQYF
TRBJ2-5 TRBV11-3 CASSLRLAGQETQYF
TRBJ1-4 TRBV27 CASGPGRGREKLFF
TRBJ2-1 TRBV5-1 CASSLATNNEQFF
TRBJ2-1 TRBV30 CAWSATGLASYNEQFF
TRBJ1-2 TRBV5-6 CASSLRHLGDGYTF
TRBJ2-7 TRBV11-3 CASSDYRDRAYEQYF
TRBJ2-2 TRBV10-3 CAISDRVTGELFF